These 20 T cell receptor beta chains were all obtained from the same sample, sequenced in a study of T cell responses to AZD1222 COVID-19 vaccine (dated by TCRdb to the early 2020s). Preparation of the library involved the immunoSEQ multiplex PCR assay. In its TCRdb copy, this immuneACCESS table keeps in-frame sequences only and misses some clones. Where compared with another copy, unresolved V genes explain less than half of these, and the others have no known cause. The sample table lists 150,000 to 200,000 clones, almost 95% of them with a count of one. The ten largest clones represent roughly 9.2% of the sample. According to the study, the label for this sample's time point signals: baseline before first vaccination. Material: peripheral blood, obtained on day 0 of AZD1222 vaccination. The receptors come from an adult in good health.

V gene TRBV6-5 combines with J gene TRBJ1-1; 7 positions match TRBD1. The J segment lost 5 bases and the V segment lost 7 bases, leaving 1 base of the junction unmatched. From germline, CDR1 is MNHEY and CDR2 SVGAGI. There are 11 residues in the CDR3. The CDR3 loop reads CASTGGTEAFF. The CDR3 DNA follows: TGTGCCAGCACAGGGGGTACTGAAGCTTTCTTT.

This chain connects TRBV18 to TRBJ1-5; 7 bases are a match to TRBD1. Germline assignment: CDR1 KGHSH and CDR2 LQKENI. The V and J ends lost 1 base and 3 bases, in that order; junction bases with no gene match: 9. This CDR3 is 17 amino acids long. The CDR3 DNA reads TGTGCCAGCTCACCACAGCCGCAGGGGGTGAACAATCAGCCCCAGCATTTT. Translated, it gives CASSPQPQGVNNQPQHF.

The rearrangement uses TRBV10-3 and TRBJ1-1, with 7 positions matching TRBD1. In germline, CDR1 is ENHRY, CDR2 SYGVKD. The CDR3 sequence is 14 residues long. The V gene end was trimmed by 5 bases and the J gene end by 1 base; junction bases not matched to a gene: 4. DNA for the CDR3: TGTGCCATCAGTCGGGACAGCTCGAACACTGAAGCTTTCTTT. It yields the protein CAISRDSSNTEAFF.

The chain couples TRBV27 to TRBJ2-1; 12 bases match TRBD2. Germline values: CDR1 MNHEY, CDR2 SMNVEV (reference sequence). V lost 7 bases, J lost 7 bases, and 11 bases stayed unmatched. The CDR3 length is 16 residues. DNA of the CDR3: TGTGCCAGCATGCTAGCGGGAGGGATCGGTGGGAATGAGCAGTTCTTC. Translated: CASMLAGGIGGNEQFF.

This clone has only one observation. The V and J genes are TRBV19 and TRBJ1-1; D perhaps matches TRBD1 (5 bases). The CDR3 is 14 residues long. Trimming pared 0 bases from V and 6 bases from J, leaving 11 bases between. Germline V gene lookup returns CDR1 LNHDA and CDR2 SQIVND (reference sequence). The CDR3 sequence: CASSIEAGRAEAFF. The DNA for the CDR3 is TGTGCCAGTAGTATAGAAGCGGGCAGGGCTGAAGCTTTCTTT.

The chain employs TRBV15 and TRBJ2-3; 7 bases are a match to TRBD1. Trimming at V came to 3 bases and at J to 1 base, leaving 10 bases not matched to a gene. CDR1 and CDR2 from the germline V gene are LNHNV and YYDKDF (reference sequence). The CDR3 loop spans 17 amino acids. CDR3 coding DNA: TGTGCCACCAGCAGGGTAGACAGGGAGTGGGGCACAGATACGCAGTATTTT. It codes for CATSRVDREWGTDTQYF.

V and J are TRBV10-3 and TRBJ2-2; 13 positions match TRBD2. J lost 6 bases, V lost 2 bases, and 6 bases had no gene match. CDR3 length: 17 amino acids. The germline V gene has CDR1 ENHRY and CDR2 SYGVKD. CDR3 nucleotide sequence: TGTGCCATCAGTGAGGGACCGGGACTAGCGGGACCCGGGGAGCTGTTTTTT. It yields the protein CAISEGPGLAGPGELFF.

The chain combines TRBV18 with TRBJ2-7, with 7 bases aligning to TRBD1. Unmatched junction bases numbered 2, after V lost 3 bases and J lost 3 bases. Germline assignment: CDR1 KGHSH and CDR2 LQKENI. The CDR3 covers 13 residues. The CDR3 DNA follows: TGTGCCAGCTCACCGACAGGGCTCTACGAGCAGTACTTC. Protein product: CASSPTGLYEQYF.

The chain employs TRBV11-3 and TRBJ1-2; 9 nucleotides agree with TRBD1. Germline lookup yields CDR1 SGHNT and CDR2 YENEEA. The CDR3 extends over 13 amino acids. With 2 bases clipped from V and 7 bases from J, the junction kept 2 bases outside the gene matches. CDR3 sequence: CASSLQQGAGYTF. CDR3 nucleotides: TGTGCCAGCAGCTTACAACAGGGGGCTGGCTACACCTTC.

This clone was counted once. The chain uses TRBV28 and TRBJ2-7; TRBD2 matches 13 bases. V shed 5 bases, J shed 2 bases, and the junction held 3 bases outside the gene matches. The CDR3 runs to 15 residues. The germline V gene encodes CDR1 MDHEN and CDR2 SYDVKM. The CDR3 DNA sequence: TGTGCCAGCAGTCCCGGACTAGCGGGGGCCTACGAGCAGTACTTC. It is translated as CASSPGLAGAYEQYF.

The chain carries TRBV11-2 and TRBJ2-2; 9 bases are shared with TRBD2. J lost 4 bases, V lost 8 bases, and 14 bases had no gene match. The length of the CDR3 is 17 residues. Germline V CDR1 and CDR2: SGHAT, FQNNGV. The CDR3 sequence: CASERLEREESTGELFF. DNA of the CDR3: TGTGCCAGCGAGAGATTAGAGCGGGAGGAGAGCACCGGGGAGCTGTTTTTT. Drawing the rest from reference TRBV11-2 and TRBJ2-2, the complete variable domain is EAGVAQSPRYKIIEKRQSVAFWCNPISGHATLYWYQQILGQGPKLLIQFQNNGVVDDSQLPKDRFSAERLKGVDSTLKIQPAKLEDSAVYLCASERLEREESTGELFFGEGSRLTVL.

The DNA for the CDR3 is TGTGCCAGCAGCCTAAGAGAAGGGGTAGCCTACGAGCAGTACTTC. Its translation: CASSLREGVAYEQYF. The V call is TRBV11-2, the J call TRBJ2-7, with TRBD1 as a possible D gene (5 bases). The V end lost 5 bases, the J end lost 2 bases, and 16 bases lay between the germline ends. The germline gives CDR1 SGHAT, CDR2 FQNNGV. The CDR3 contains 15 residues.

The chain is built from TRBV5-1 and TRBJ1-4; D possibly corresponds to TRBD1 (6 bases). Germline V gene data show CDR1 as SGHRS and CDR2 as YFSETQ. CDR3 length: 14 residues. Trimming left V 3 bases short and J 5 bases short, with 11 bases between. In DNA form, the CDR3 reads TGCGCCAGCAGCTACGGGGGCAGAAATGAAAAACTGTTTTTT. This encodes CASSYGGRNEKLFF.

The count of this clone is one. The chain uses TRBV28 and TRBJ2-1; D call uncertain. The V gene's germline CDR1 is MDHEN and CDR2 SYDVKM. Trimming removed 6 bases from V and 7 bases from J, with 7 bases in between. This CDR3 region has 11 residues. The CDR3 DNA reads as TGTGCCAGCAGCCGGCGTAATGAGCAGTTCTTC. It yields the protein CASSRRNEQFF.

The chain links TRBV12-3 or TRBV12-4 to TRBJ2-5; D remains ambiguous. V lost 2 bases and J 3 bases, leaving 4 bases between the germline ends. CDR3 length equals 12 residues. In DNA form, the CDR3 reads TGTGCCAGCAGTTTACGGAAAGAGACCCAGTACTTC. It yields the protein CASSLRKETQYF.

This clone was counted once. This sequence joins TRBV30 and TRBJ2-7, with unresolved D. There are 11 residues in the CDR3. CDR1 and CDR2 (germline): GTSNPN, SVGIG (reference sequence). V lost 3 bases to trimming and J lost 2 bases, with 5 bases between them. CDR3 loop: CAWSDPYEQYF. DNA for the CDR3: TGTGCCTGGAGCGACCCCTACGAGCAGTACTTC. Looking up the rest from reference TRBV30 and TRBJ2-7 gives the full variable domain: SQTIHQWPATLVQPVGSPLSLECTVEGTSNPNLYWYRQAAGRGLQLLFYSVGIGQISSEVPQNLSASRPQDRQFILSSKKLLLSDSGFYLCAWSDPYEQYFGPGTRLTVT.

The chain employs TRBV6-5 and TRBJ1-3; D ambiguous. From germline, CDR1 is MNHEY and CDR2 SVGAGI. The CDR3 sequence is 13 residues long. The V and J ends lost 0 bases and 2 bases respectively, with 2 bases between them. As DNA, the CDR3 is TGTGCCAGCAGTTACTCGCCTGGAAACACCATATATTTT. Protein: CASSYSPGNTIYF.

The chain couples TRBV4-3 to TRBJ2-7; 7 nucleotides match TRBD2. CDR1 is LGHNA and CDR2 is YSLEER in the germline V gene. The CDR3 contains 17 residues. Unmatched junction bases numbered 10, after V lost 2 bases and J lost 0 bases. CDR3 sequence: CASSQSNLAELSYEQYF. CDR3 in DNA: TGCGCCAGCAGCCAAAGTAACCTAGCGGAGCTCTCCTACGAGCAGTACTTC.

This chain joins TRBV4-2 and TRBJ2-1, with a possible D match to TRBD1 (6 bases). From germline, CDR1 is LGHNA and CDR2 YNFKEQ. The germline V and J ends were trimmed by 1 base and 10 bases, with 11 bases remaining between them. The CDR3 contains 13 residues. CDR3 residues: CASSQARGTEQFF. The DNA for the CDR3 is TGTGCCAGCAGCCAAGCCAGGGGCACCGAGCAGTTCTTC.

This clone was counted once. The chain employs TRBV2 and TRBJ1-6, with 7 bases matching TRBD1. The CDR3 is made up of 15 amino acids. The V gene end was trimmed by 9 bases and the J gene end by 7 bases; junction bases not matched to a gene: 12. Germline V gene sequence: CDR1 SNHLY, CDR2 FYNNEI. Written as DNA, the CDR3 is TGTGCCAGACAATACAGGGGTGGTAGGAATTCACCCCTCCACTTT. It yields the protein CARQYRGGRNSPLHF.